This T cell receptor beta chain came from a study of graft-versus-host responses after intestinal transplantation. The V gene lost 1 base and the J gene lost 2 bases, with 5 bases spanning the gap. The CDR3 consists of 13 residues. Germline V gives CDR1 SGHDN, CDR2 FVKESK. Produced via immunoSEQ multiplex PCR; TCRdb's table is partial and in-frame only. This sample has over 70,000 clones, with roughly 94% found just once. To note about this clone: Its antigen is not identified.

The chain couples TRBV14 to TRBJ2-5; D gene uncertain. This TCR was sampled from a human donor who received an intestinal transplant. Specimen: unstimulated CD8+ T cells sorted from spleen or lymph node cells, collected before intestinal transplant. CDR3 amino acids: CASSQVPQETQYF. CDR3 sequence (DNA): TGTGCCAGCAGCCAAGTGCCTCAAGAGACCCAGTACTTC.